Listed here are 17 T cell receptor beta chains from one sample, sequenced in a study of blood T cell repertoires in COVID-19. TCRdb keeps only in-frame clones here, not all; method: immunoSEQ multiplex PCR. The table includes around 130,000 clones, 90% detected once. The source material was peripheral blood. The origin of the receptors is a man in his 60s with COVID-19, enrolled during active disease.

This clone appeared once. The chain uses TRBV19 and TRBJ1-5; 7 bases agree with TRBD1. There are 15 residues in the CDR3. Germline V gene sequence: CDR1 LNHDA, CDR2 SQIVND (reference sequence). V shed 7 bases and J 3 bases; nucleotides not matched to a gene: 9. CDR3 DNA: TGTGCCAGTATGGGGACAGTCCCCTACAATCAGCCCCAGCATTTT. Its translation: CASMGTVPYNQPQHF.

This chain connects TRBV28 to TRBJ1-5; 12 bases align to TRBD1. The CDR3 loop spans 18 amino acids. V dropped 7 bases and J dropped 2; count of bases not matched to a gene: 12. Germline V gives CDR1 MDHEN, CDR2 SYDVKM. This CDR3 is CASNNRDRGRRGNQPQHF. Written as DNA, the CDR3 is TGTGCCAGCAACAACCGGGACAGGGGGCGCCGAGGCAATCAGCCCCAGCATTTT.

The chain employs TRBV15 and TRBJ1-5; 7 nucleotides line up with TRBD1. The CDR3 extends over 14 amino acids. The germline CDR1 and CDR2 sequences are LNHNV and YYDKDF (reference sequence). The ends lost 2 bases at V and 7 bases at J; junction bases unmatched: 5. The CDR3 region is CATSRLGGEQPQHF. The CDR3 DNA follows: TGTGCCACCAGCAGACTAGGGGGCGAGCAGCCCCAGCATTTT.

The chain combines TRBV25-1 with TRBJ1-1; 8 bases agree with TRBD1. Germline assignment: CDR1 MGHDK and CDR2 SYGVNS. Trimming took 3 bases from V and 4 from J; bases not matched to a gene: 10. The CDR3 runs 16 residues. CDR3 in DNA: TGTGCCAGCAGTGACATTCCCCAGGGGGCAGTCACTGAAGCTTTCTTT. As protein: CASSDIPQGAVTEAFF.

This clone was picked up a small number of times. The gene calls are TRBV3-1 (or the pseudogene TRBV3-2) and TRBJ2-2, with a weak D call TRBD1 (6 bases). Deletions cut 3 bases from V and 2 bases from J, with 10 bases between. CDR3 length: 15 amino acids. The germline V gene encodes CDR1 LGHDT and CDR2 YNNKEL (reference sequence). The CDR3 reads CASSHMDRNTGELFF. The CDR3 nucleotides read TGTGCCAGCAGCCATATGGACAGAAACACCGGGGAGCTGTTTTTT.

V and J are TRBV6-2 or TRBV6-3 and TRBJ2-7, with a tentative D call TRBD1 (5 bases). The CDR3 is 15 residues long. The V gene's germline CDR1 is MNHEY and CDR2 SVGEGT. Trimming took 6 bases from V and 5 from J, leaving 20 bases between them. CDR3 coding DNA: TGTGCCAGCAGCACCTTGGGGCAGGGTCTCGACGAGCAGTACTTC. As protein: CASSTLGQGLDEQYF.

This clone was observed a few times. V usage is TRBV7-9 and J usage is TRBJ2-5; TRBD1 aligns across 10 bases. V lost 5 bases to trimming and J lost 5 bases; unmatched junction nucleotides: 5. The germline gives CDR1 SEHNR, CDR2 FQNEAQ (reference sequence). The CDR3 extends over 14 amino acids. The CDR3 nucleotides read TGTGCCAGCAGCGCAGAGACAGGGGGCGAGACCCAGTACTTC. It encodes CASSAETGGETQYF.

This clone was seen a single time. The chain employs TRBV5-1 and TRBJ1-2, with 8 bases that match TRBD1. With V trimmed by 4 bases and J by 3 bases, 14 bases remained unmatched. The CDR3 runs to 17 residues. Germline assignment: CDR1 SGHRS and CDR2 YFSETQ. The CDR3 coding sequence is TGCGCCAGCAGCCCGACAGGGGAGAAATTTAGCTACTATGGCTACACCTTC. It encodes CASSPTGEKFSYYGYTF.

This sequence joins TRBV6-1 and TRBJ1-1; TRBD1 matches at 7 bases. Germline V gene lookup returns CDR1 MNHNS and CDR2 SASEGT. V was clipped by 2 bases and J by 4 bases; unmatched bases: 1. The CDR3 is made up of 13 amino acids. The CDR3 region has the DNA TGTGCCAGCAGTGAACAGGGGGGCACTGAAGCTTTCTTT. Protein sequence: CASSEQGGTEAFF.

As DNA, the CDR3 is TGCAGTGCTAGTCCGGCGGGGAACCAAGAGACCCAGTACTTC. Translated: CSASPAGNQETQYF. V and J are TRBV20-1 and TRBJ2-5; D is possibly TRBD2 (6 bases). Germline CDR1 is DFQATT and CDR2 is SNEGSKA (reference sequence). The CDR3 is 14 residues long. V was clipped by 3 bases and J by 0 bases, with 11 bases between them.

CDR3 coding DNA: TGTGCCACCAGTGATCCTACCAGCGGGTACTACAATGAGCAGTTCTTC. Its protein product is CATSDPTSGYYNEQFF. This chain links TRBV24-1 with TRBJ2-1; possibly TRBD2 for D (6 bases). The germline gives CDR1 KGHDR, CDR2 SFDVKD. The length of the CDR3 is 16 residues. Deletions cut 3 bases from V and 3 bases from J, with 14 bases between.

V usage is TRBV4-3 and J usage is TRBJ1-5; D gene uncertain. Germline V lookup: CDR1 LGHNA, CDR2 YSLEER. Deletions cut 0 bases from V and 0 bases from J, with 9 bases between. There are 16 residues in the CDR3. CDR3 sequence: CASSQDRQVSNQPQHF. CDR3 bases: TGCGCCAGCAGCCAAGATCGCCAGGTTAGCAATCAGCCCCAGCATTTT.

The chain employs TRBV4-1 and TRBJ2-5, with 8 nucleotides matching TRBD2. The V and J ends lost 3 bases and 5 bases, in that order; junction bases with no gene match: 17. The CDR3 extends over 18 amino acids. CDR1 and CDR2 from the germline V gene are MGHRA and YSYEKL. The CDR3 region has the DNA TGCGCCAGCAGCCAGAGGGAGTCAACAGCGGGAGACGGTGAGACCCAGTACTTC. As protein: CASSQRESTAGDGETQYF.

The V and J genes are TRBV7-9 and TRBJ2-5, with 10 bases identical to TRBD2. Per germline, CDR1 SEHNR and CDR2 FQNEAQ (reference sequence). CDR3 size: 15 residues. The trim removed 6 bases at V and 5 bases at J, leaving 9 bases unmatched. The CDR3 DNA is TGTGCCAGCAGTCCTAGCGGGAGTGGTGGCGAGACCCAGTACTTC. Protein sequence: CASSPSGSGGETQYF.

This clone has a single count. V and J are TRBV28 and TRBJ1-5; D uncertain. The CDR3 contains 15 residues. Trimming cost V 6 bases and J 6 bases, with 18 bases left between them. Germline lookup yields CDR1 MDHEN and CDR2 SYDVKM. The CDR3 region has the DNA TGTGCCAGCAGCAAACTACGTGGAAGAGGTCAGCCCCAGCATTTT. Its protein product is CASSKLRGRGQPQHF.

V is TRBV7-9 and J is TRBJ1-6; 9 nucleotides line up with TRBD1. The CDR3 totals 17 residues. CDR1 and CDR2 (germline): SEHNR, FQNEAQ (reference sequence). V lost 0 bases to trimming and J lost 5 bases; unmatched junction nucleotides: 5. The CDR3: CASSLADRGRDNSPLHF. The DNA of the CDR3 is TGTGCCAGCAGCTTAGCGGACAGGGGAAGGGATAATTCACCCCTCCACTTT. Drawing the rest from reference TRBV7-9 and TRBJ1-6, the complete variable domain is DTGVSQNPRHKITKRGQNVTFRCDPISEHNRLYWYRQTLGQGPEFLTYFQNEAQLEKSRLLSDRFSAERPKGSFSTLEIQRTEQGDSAMYLCASSLADRGRDNSPLHFGNGTRLTVT.

The rearrangement uses TRBV9 and TRBJ1-2; D unresolved. Germline V gives CDR1 SGDLS, CDR2 YYNGEE. V lost 0 bases and J lost 4, with 13 bases in between. The CDR3 is 15 amino acids. The CDR3 DNA reads TGTGCCAGCAGCGTAGGGTCGGGTGGCGGCTATGGCTACACCTTC. It codes for CASSVGSGGGYGYTF.